A single sample is the source of the 5 T cell receptor beta chains below, sequenced in a study of vaccination and CD4 T cells after COVID-19. These receptors have no known antigen. The Oncomine TCR Beta short-read assay sequenced DNA from cultured CD4+ T cells. After culture, CD4+ T cells served as the source for genomic DNA extraction. Via MiXCR, TCRdb re-called the PCR reads, giving one row per CDR3 protein. Of some 9,500 distinct CDR3 sequences listed, roughly 27% are singletons. Treatment in this sample: roughly 10-day PBMC culture with coronavirus spike peptide pools or control peptides (ViraFEST assay). The unexposed donor's CD4+ T cells were collected before the COVID-19 pandemic (2011-2018). What was sequenced was CD4+ T cells from blood, cultured in vitro. These receptors were collected from a human donor in good health.

This clonotype was observed a few times. The chain employs TRBV27 and TRBJ2-3; TRBD2 aligns across 10 bases. This CDR3 region has 16 residues. Trimming removed 5 bases from V and 3 bases from J; junction bases left unmatched: 8. Germline V gene lookup returns CDR1 MNHEY and CDR2 SMNVEV (reference sequence). The CDR3 coding sequence is TGTGCCAGCAGTATCGCTAGCGGGAGAGTGACAGATACGCAGTATTTT. It encodes CASSIASGRVTDTQYF.

The V gene is TRBV24-1, the J gene TRBJ2-2, with a tentative D call TRBD2 (5 bases). The length of the CDR3 is 17 residues. V dropped 1 base and J dropped 2 bases, with 13 bases sitting between them. Germline lookup yields CDR1 KGHDR and CDR2 SFDVKD. CDR3 DNA: TGTGCCACCAGTGATTTCTTGACCTCGGGAAACACCGGGGAGCTGTTTTTT. It specifies CATSDFLTSGNTGELFF.

This clonotype came up a few times. The V call is TRBV7-6, the J call TRBJ1-1; the match to TRBD1 covers 8 bases. This CDR3 spans 14 amino acids. Trimming at V came to 5 bases and at J to 3 bases, leaving 5 bases not matched to a gene. Germline CDR1 reads SGHVS; CDR2 reads FNYEAQ. The CDR3 region is CASSITGGDTEAFF. CDR3 DNA: TGTGCCAGCAGCATTACAGGGGGAGACACTGAAGCTTTCTTT.

The genes are TRBV7-9 and TRBJ2-2; the D gene is possibly TRBD2 (5 bases). Germline-derived CDR1 and CDR2 are SEHNR and FQNEAQ (reference sequence). This CDR3 comprises 15 residues. V was trimmed by 0 bases and J by 6 bases, leaving 11 bases between them. CDR3 nucleotides: TGTGCCAGCAGCTTAGCGTTACTAGTTGCCGGGGAGCTGTTTTTT. As protein: CASSLALLVAGELFF.

This clonotype was picked up a small number of times. The chain carries TRBV2 and TRBJ2-3; D gene ambiguous. This CDR3 comprises 11 residues. Germline V CDR1 and CDR2: SNHLY, FYNNEI. V lost 2 bases and J 5 bases, leaving 2 bases between the germline ends. The CDR3 loop reads CASSERDTQYF. In nucleotides, the CDR3 is TGTGCCAGCAGTGAACGAGATACGCAGTATTTT.